The 32 T cell receptor beta chains reported below all come from one sample, sequenced in a study of vaccination effects on CD4 cells after COVID-19. Ahead of sequencing, the ViraFEST assay grew antigen-specific CD4+ T cells using viral peptide pools. Following an approximately eleven-day culture, CD4+ T cells were purified. Each person got two doses of an mRNA SARS-CoV-2 vaccine, BNT162b2 or mRNA-1273. Repertoires were generated with immunoSEQ multiplex PCR, while TCRdb's copy carries only in-frame clones and drops some. The sample includes approximately 70,000 clones, over 70% of them seen just once. These receptors' targets are unknown. Sequences were derived from CD4+ T cells from PBMCs cultured with HCoV-229E spike peptides, sampled after COVID-19 vaccination. The receptors derive from a human donor who received a COVID-19 vaccine.

This chain links TRBV6-5 with TRBJ1-2; D is unclear. CDR1 MNHEY and CDR2 SVGAGI come from the germline V gene. Trimming left V 6 bases short and J 3 bases short, with 8 bases between. This CDR3 is 12 amino acids long. The CDR3 loop reads CASSGDDYGYTF. The CDR3 bases are TGTGCCAGCAGCGGGGATGACTATGGCTACACCTTC.

This chain links TRBV4-1 with TRBJ1-6, with a possible D match to TRBD1 (5 bases). V lost 1 base and J lost 7, with 11 bases in between. Germline V gives CDR1 MGHRA, CDR2 YSYEKL. This CDR3 has 15 residues. In DNA, the CDR3 is TGCGCCAGCAGCCAAGTGGGGGGTGGGAATTCACCCCTCCACTTT. Its translation: CASSQVGGGNSPLHF.

V gene TRBV28 combines with J gene TRBJ1-2; the D gene is possibly TRBD1 (6 bases). The CDR3 contains 19 residues. V dropped 6 bases and J dropped 1 base, with 27 bases sitting between them. Germline V gene sequence: CDR1 MDHEN, CDR2 SYDVKM. CDR3 DNA: TGTGCCAGCAGGGACAGAGGGAACAGATTCCAAAAGTTTAACTATGGCTACACCTTC. Its protein is CASRDRGNRFQKFNYGYTF.

The CDR3 DNA reads TGTGCCAGCAGTGACCCGAAGAAAAGGGACAGGGGGTCCAAAAACATTCAGTACTTC. Amino acids: CASSDPKKRDRGSKNIQYF. The rearrangement joins TRBV6-4 to TRBJ2-4; 11 bases are a match to TRBD1. With 2 bases clipped from V and 2 bases from J, the junction kept 11 bases outside the gene matches. CDR1 MRHNA and CDR2 SNTAGT come from the germline V gene. The CDR3 sequence is 19 residues long.

V is TRBV7-9 and J is TRBJ2-3; 7 nucleotides match TRBD2. This CDR3 comprises 16 residues. Germline V gene data show CDR1 as SEHNR and CDR2 as FQNEAQ (reference sequence). V lost 0 bases and J lost 2; bases outside the gene matches: 5. CDR3 residues: CASSLAAGLATDTQYF. In DNA form, the CDR3 reads TGTGCCAGCAGCTTAGCAGCGGGACTGGCCACAGATACGCAGTATTTT.

The V gene is TRBV7-9, the J gene TRBJ2-5, with TRBD2 identical over 11 bases. V lost 7 bases, J lost 2 bases, and 6 bases stayed unmatched. In germline, CDR1 is SEHNR, CDR2 FQNEAQ (reference sequence). This CDR3 is 15 amino acids long. CDR3 DNA sequence: TGTGCCAGCATCCAGGGGACTAGCGGTCAAGAGACCCAGTACTTC. Protein: CASIQGTSGQETQYF.

The table lists this clone with a few counts. V gene TRBV12-5 combines with J gene TRBJ1-6, with D possibly TRBD1 on 6 matching bases. Germline V CDR1 and CDR2: LGHNT, FRNRAP. The CDR3 consists of 14 residues. V was pared by 1 base and J by 7 bases, with 8 bases between. The CDR3 loop is CASGLGQVNSPLHF. The CDR3 DNA is TGTGCTAGTGGTTTGGGACAGGTAAATTCACCCCTCCACTTT.

This clone was observed a single time. V gene TRBV12-3 or TRBV12-4 combines with J gene TRBJ1-5; TRBD1 might be the D (6 bases). This CDR3 is 13 amino acids long. V was clipped by 4 bases and J by 5 bases, with 9 bases between them. CDR3 sequence: CASSSQGYQPQHF. The CDR3 nucleotides read TGTGCCAGCAGTTCACAGGGTTATCAGCCCCAGCATTTT.

This clone was detected only once. CDR3 in amino acids: CASSEPGRYEQYV. CDR3 coding DNA: TGTGCCAGCAGTGAGCCAGGGAGATACGAGCAGTACGTC. The rearrangement joins TRBV6-1 to TRBJ2-7; D possibly uses TRBD1 or TRBD2 (5 bases each). CDR3 size: 13 residues. V lost 3 bases to trimming and J lost 4 bases, with 10 bases between them. Per germline, CDR1 MNHNS and CDR2 SASEGT.

The chain recombines TRBV10-3 with TRBJ2-3; D ambiguous. The CDR3 runs 13 residues. Germline CDR1 reads ENHRY; CDR2 reads SYGVKD. The V and J ends lost 5 bases and 0 bases respectively, with 6 bases between them. CDR3 amino acids: CAISPESTDTQYF. The CDR3 nucleotides are TGTGCCATCAGTCCGGAGAGCACAGATACGCAGTATTTT.

V is TRBV27 and J is TRBJ1-5, with D uncertain. The V gene's germline CDR1 is MNHEY and CDR2 SMNVEV (reference sequence). The CDR3 totals 13 residues. The V end lost 2 bases, the J end lost 4 bases, and 6 bases lay between the germline ends. CDR3 nucleotide sequence: TGTGCCAGCAGTTTAGATAGGAATCAGCCCCAGCATTTT. This sequence encodes CASSLDRNQPQHF.

The chain joins TRBV6-2 or TRBV6-3 to TRBJ1-5, with D tentatively TRBD1 (5 bases). The ends were cut back, 6 bases at V and 3 bases at J, with 18 bases in the middle. CDR1 and CDR2 (germline): MNHEY, SVGEGT. The CDR3 extends over 16 amino acids. CDR3 nucleotides: TGTGCCAGCAGCCCAATAGGGAGAGGGACCAATCAGCCCCAGCATTTT. Protein: CASSPIGRGTNQPQHF.

The chain recombines TRBV11-2 with TRBJ2-1; D is possibly TRBD1 or TRBD2 (5 bases each). Deletions cut 5 bases from V and 0 bases from J, with 8 bases between. The CDR3 is made up of 14 amino acids. Germline CDR1 and CDR2: SGHAT and FQNNGV. The CDR3: CASSEGSSYNEQFF. The CDR3 bases are TGTGCCAGCAGCGAGGGGTCCTCCTACAATGAGCAGTTCTTC.

The chain couples TRBV5-4 to TRBJ2-7, with TRBD1 matching 7 bases. The CDR3 totals 15 residues. J gave up 0 bases and V 0 bases, and 3 bases lay outside the gene matches. CDR1 SGHNT and CDR2 YYREEE come from the germline V gene (reference sequence). The CDR3 DNA sequence: TGTGCCAGCAGCTTGGAGGGACAGAGCTCCTACGAGCAGTACGTC. Translated: CASSLEGQSSYEQYV.

This chain connects TRBV5-1 to TRBJ2-2; no clear D gene. This CDR3 comprises 12 residues. CDR1 is SGHRS and CDR2 is YFSETQ in the germline V gene. The ends were cut back, 2 bases at V and 2 bases at J, with 1 base in the middle. The chain's CDR3 is CASSFNTGELFF. In DNA form, the CDR3 reads TGCGCCAGCAGCTTCAACACCGGGGAGCTGTTTTTT.

This clone has only one observation. The V and J genes are TRBV19 and TRBJ2-1, with 9 bases that match TRBD1. Germline-derived CDR1 and CDR2 are LNHDA and SQIVND (reference sequence). The CDR3 is made up of 16 amino acids. V dropped 8 bases and J dropped 5; count of bases not matched to a gene: 13. CDR3 coding DNA: TGTGCCAGTTCCCCTCCCGGGACAGGGTACGACAATGAGCAGTTCTTC. Its protein product is CASSPPGTGYDNEQFF. The full variable domain, its missing parts supplied by reference TRBV19 and TRBJ2-1, is DGGITQSPKYLFRKEGQNVTLSCEQNLNHDAMYWYRQDPGQGLRLIYYSQIVNDFQKGDIAEGYSVSREKKESFPLTVTSAQKNPTAFYLCASSPPGTGYDNEQFFGPGTRLTVL.

The chain employs TRBV5-1 and TRBJ2-2; TRBD2 agrees at 10 bases. This CDR3 comprises 16 residues. Germline-derived CDR1 and CDR2 are SGHRS and YFSETQ. With V trimmed by 0 bases and J by 1 base, 0 bases remained unmatched. The CDR3 spells CASSLGLAGNTGELFF. For the CDR3, the DNA is TGCGCCAGCAGCTTGGGACTAGCGGGGAACACCGGGGAGCTGTTTTTT.

The chain is built from TRBV6-6 and TRBJ1-5, with D unclear. Looked up from germline, CDR1 is MNHNY and CDR2 is SVGAGI (reference sequence). V shed 1 base and J shed 4 bases, with 14 bases lying between them. The CDR3 runs 16 residues. The CDR3 protein is CASSYLAGAGNQPQHF. The CDR3 coding sequence is TGTGCCAGCAGTTACTTGGCTGGTGCGGGGAATCAGCCCCAGCATTTT.

The chain employs TRBV12-3 or TRBV12-4 and TRBJ2-2, with no clear D. The CDR3 runs 13 residues. V lost 7 bases and J lost 3, with 9 bases in between. The CDR3 spells CASTRLYTGELFF. DNA of the CDR3: TGTGCCAGCACCCGATTATACACCGGGGAGCTGTTTTTT.

V and J are TRBV3-1 (or the pseudogene TRBV3-2) and TRBJ2-1; 8 bases fit TRBD2. The CDR3 is 15 residues long. The V segment lost 1 base and the J segment 5 bases; nucleotides outside the gene matches: 4. The germline V gene has CDR1 LGHDT and CDR2 YNNKEL (reference sequence). The CDR3 nucleotides read TGTGCCAGCAGCCAAGCCGGGGGGGGGAACAATGAGCAGTTCTTC. Residues: CASSQAGGGNNEQFF.

The V gene is TRBV6-5, the J gene TRBJ1-2; TRBD1 aligns across 8 bases. Germline assignment: CDR1 MNHEY and CDR2 SVGAGI. The V segment lost 8 bases and the J segment 2 bases; nucleotides outside the gene matches: 4. There are 13 residues in the CDR3. The CDR3 is CASGQGLNYGYTF. The CDR3 bases are TGTGCCAGCGGACAGGGACTCAACTATGGCTACACCTTC.

The chain is built from TRBV6-1 and TRBJ1-3; D might be TRBD1 (6 bases). V was clipped by 2 bases and J by 4 bases, with 15 bases between them. The germline CDR1 and CDR2 sequences are MNHNS and SASEGT. The CDR3 length is 16 residues. The CDR3 coding sequence is TGTGCCAGCAGTGAATTTCCGACAGGCGACGGAAACACCATATATTTT. This translates into CASSEFPTGDGNTIYF.

The chain has TRBV6-5 and TRBJ1-4, with D unresolved. The CDR3 has 14 amino acids. V was shortened by 4 bases and J by 0 bases, with 6 bases between the two germline ends. Germline V gene lookup returns CDR1 MNHEY and CDR2 SVGAGI. The CDR3 coding sequence is TGTGCCAGCAGTTTTTTTGCAACTAATGAAAAACTGTTTTTT. Its protein is CASSFFATNEKLFF.

This clone has only a few counts. The V and J genes are TRBV5-1 and TRBJ1-5, with D unclear. Germline V gene sequence: CDR1 SGHRS, CDR2 YFSETQ. Trimming cost V 0 bases and J 1 base, with 8 bases left between them. This CDR3 spans 15 amino acids. DNA for the CDR3: TGCGCCAGCAGCTTGGGCCCTGGGAGCAATCAGCCCCAGCATTTT. Amino acid sequence: CASSLGPGSNQPQHF. Looking up the rest from reference TRBV5-1 and TRBJ1-5 gives the full variable domain: KAGVTQTPRYLIKTRGQQVTLSCSPISGHRSVSWYQQTPGQGLQFLFEYFSETQRNKGNFPGRFSGRQFSNSRSEMNVSTLELGDSALYLCASSLGPGSNQPQHFGDGTRLSIL.

V usage is TRBV7-2 and J usage is TRBJ2-7; 7 bases map to TRBD1. This CDR3 contains 13 residues. The trim removed 5 bases at V and 1 base at J, leaving 2 bases unmatched. In germline, CDR1 is SGHTA, CDR2 FQGNSA. CDR3 DNA sequence: TGTGCCAGCAGCCGACAGGGTTCCTACGAGCAGTACGTC. It codes for CASSRQGSYEQYV.

V gene TRBV19 combines with J gene TRBJ1-3; 9 nucleotides match TRBD1. With 8 bases clipped from V and 2 bases from J, the junction kept 4 bases outside the gene matches. The CDR3 sequence is 14 residues long. Germline CDR1 is LNHDA and CDR2 is SQIVND (reference sequence). The CDR3 coding sequence is TGTGCCAGTCGACGACAGGGGGCTGGAAACACCATATATTTT. Protein sequence: CASRRQGAGNTIYF.

The chain carries TRBV4-1 and TRBJ1-5, with D tentatively TRBD1 (5 bases). CDR1 is MGHRA and CDR2 is YSYEKL in the germline V gene. The V gene lost 6 bases and the J gene lost 5 bases, with 17 bases spanning the gap. CDR3 length: 15 amino acids. The CDR3 coding sequence is TGCGCCAGCAGTAGCGAGGGGAATGGGGATCAGCCCCAGCATTTT. This gives the protein CASSSEGNGDQPQHF.

The chain combines TRBV6-5 with TRBJ2-1; 13 bases agree with TRBD2. This CDR3 region has 13 residues. The germline gives CDR1 MNHEY, CDR2 SVGAGI. V trimming: 6 bases; J trimming: 8 bases; junction bases outside the gene matches: 1. CDR3 nucleotide sequence: TGTGCCAGCAGAGGACTAGCGGGGGATGAGCAGTTCTTC. Amino acids: CASRGLAGDEQFF.

The count of this clone is one. The chain is built from TRBV24-1 and TRBJ2-6; D not resolved. V dropped 10 bases and J dropped 4 bases, with 16 bases sitting between them. CDR1 KGHDR and CDR2 SFDVKD come from the germline V gene. This CDR3 comprises 15 residues. CDR3 loop: CATSPHGSGANVLTF. CDR3 bases: TGTGCCACTTCCCCCCACGGTTCCGGGGCCAACGTCCTGACTTTC.

CDR3 DNA sequence: TGTGCCAGCAGCGTAGAAGGGCAGGGGGGTCTTCCCCTCCACTTT. Translating it yields CASSVEGQGGLPLHF. V usage is TRBV9 and J usage is TRBJ1-6; 7 bases align to TRBD1. The V gene end was trimmed by 0 bases and the J gene end by 13 bases; junction bases not matched to a gene: 10. CDR1 is SGDLS, CDR2 YYNGEE, per germline. This CDR3 has 15 amino acids.

J is TRBJ2-2 and V is TRBV7-3, with 13 bases fitting TRBD2. Looked up from germline, CDR1 is SGHTA and CDR2 is FQGTGA. The ends lost 5 bases at V and 2 bases at J; junction bases unmatched: 8. The CDR3 has 18 amino acids. CDR3 nucleotides: TGTGCCAGCAGCCCAACCGGACTAGCGGGGGTAAACACCGGGGAGCTGTTTTTT. Translated, it gives CASSPTGLAGVNTGELFF.

The chain is built from TRBV6-6 and TRBJ1-3; 11 nucleotides match TRBD1. With 2 bases clipped from V and 2 bases from J, the junction kept 2 bases outside the gene matches. This CDR3 has 16 amino acids. Germline loops: CDR1 MNHNY, CDR2 SVGAGI (reference sequence). The CDR3 sequence is CASSYGQGAAGNTIYF. The CDR3 DNA reads as TGTGCCAGCAGTTACGGACAGGGGGCGGCTGGAAACACCATATATTTT.